This T cell receptor (beta chain) derives from a study of blood T cells in healthy people across ages. The second PCR ran about 6 to 12 cycles with a sample-barcoded 5' primer and J-beta primers. A single record per CDR3 protein comes from TCRdb applying MiXCR to the 5' RACE reads. The data show about 680,000 distinct CDR3 sequences, with roughly 49% seen just once and 30% to 35% held by the top ten. The sample comprised blood. This receptor was identified in a woman aged 60-75 years in good health.

CDR3 sequence (DNA): TGTGCCAGCAGCTTCTGGACTAGCGGGAGAAATGAGCAGTTCTTC. This codes for CASSFWTSGRNEQFF. The rearrangement uses TRBV7-2 and TRBJ2-1, with TRBD2 identical over 13 bases. Germline V CDR1 and CDR2: SGHTA, FQGNSA. Trimming at V came to 3 bases and at J to 7 bases, leaving 3 bases not matched to a gene. CDR3 length: 15 amino acids.